The 21 T cell receptor beta chains presented below share a single source sample, sequenced in a study. Each CDR3 protein gets one entry after TCRdb re-called the RT-PCR reads with MiXCR. The sample has about 680,000 distinct CDR3 sequences, over 12% seen once. Sequenced: memory CD4+ T cells from blood. The receptors shown here come from a female donor in good health, serving as a healthy control.

In nucleotides, the CDR3 is TGTGCCAGCAGTACACCACGGGACACGGAGACCCAGTACTTC. Its translation is CASSTPRDTETQYF. The rearrangement links TRBV28 to TRBJ2-5; tentatively, D is TRBD1 (6 bases). The germline V gene encodes CDR1 MDHEN and CDR2 SYDVKM. The CDR3 sequence is 14 residues long. V lost 5 bases, J lost 5 bases, and 15 bases lay in between. The complete variable domain, with remaining parts taken from reference TRBV28 and TRBJ2-5, reads DVKVTQSSRYLVKRTGEKVFLECVQDMDHENMFWYRQDPGLGLRLIYFSYDVKMKEKGDIPEGYSVSREKKERFSLILESASTNQTSMYLCASSTPRDTETQYFGPGTRLLVL.

The sample holds many counts of this clonotype. The chain carries TRBV5-1 and TRBJ2-4; the match to TRBD1 covers 8 bases. The CDR3 runs 14 residues. CDR1 and CDR2 from the germline V gene are SGHRS and YFSETQ. With 3 bases clipped from V and 8 bases from J, the junction kept 7 bases outside the gene matches. The DNA of the CDR3 is TGCGCCAGCAGCTCCCGGACAGGGCGCGACATTCAGTACTTC. This gives the protein CASSSRTGRDIQYF.

This clonotype was counted between two and nine times. The V gene is TRBV29-1, the J gene TRBJ2-3; D is possibly TRBD1 (6 bases). Germline values: CDR1 SQVTM, CDR2 ANQGSEA. V dropped 5 bases and J dropped 4 bases, with 10 bases sitting between them. The CDR3 spans 12 residues. This chain's CDR3 is CSVSTGPDTQYF. The CDR3 DNA reads TGCAGCGTTTCCACAGGGCCAGATACGCAGTATTTT.

This clonotype was detected ten times or more. The rearrangement uses TRBV5-1 and TRBJ2-1, with TRBD1 as a possible D gene (6 bases). Trimming removed 0 bases from V and 7 bases from J, with 11 bases in between. The CDR3 totals 14 residues. The germline V gene has CDR1 SGHRS and CDR2 YFSETQ. This CDR3 is CASSLGQEINEQFF. The CDR3 region has the DNA TGCGCCAGCAGCTTGGGACAGGAAATTAATGAGCAGTTCTTC. The full variable domain, with the rest looked up from reference TRBV5-1 and TRBJ2-1, is KAGVTQTPRYLIKTRGQQVTLSCSPISGHRSVSWYQQTPGQGLQFLFEYFSETQRNKGNFPGRFSGRQFSNSRSEMNVSTLELGDSALYLCASSLGQEINEQFFGPGTRLTVL.

This clonotype appeared many times. This rearrangement joins TRBV4-1 to TRBJ2-2; no clear D. The CDR3 is 18 amino acids. CDR1 and CDR2 from the germline V gene are MGHRA and YSYEKL. V was cut by 0 bases and J by 4 bases, with 18 bases left in between. CDR3 nucleotides: TGCGCCAGCAGCCAAGATTCGGCCCTTTCTAGGCCCACCGGGGAGCTGTTTTTT. Its protein is CASSQDSALSRPTGELFF.

The V and J genes are TRBV3-1 and TRBJ1-6; 9 positions agree with TRBD1. The V segment lost 1 base and the J segment 9 bases; nucleotides outside the gene matches: 4. The length of the CDR3 is 15 residues. Germline lookup yields CDR1 LGHDT and CDR2 YNNKEL (reference sequence). Written as DNA, the CDR3 is TGTGCCAGCAGCCAAGGAACAGGGGGCAGTTCACCCCTCCACTTT. It codes for CASSQGTGGSSPLHF.

This clonotype was detected many times. This rearrangement joins TRBV20-1 to TRBJ1-2; 10 positions match TRBD1. The CDR3 runs 13 residues. The germline gives CDR1 DFQATT, CDR2 SNEGSKA (reference sequence). The CDR3 sequence: CTATDRGIYGYTF. CDR3 nucleotide sequence: TGCACTGCCACGGACAGGGGGATCTATGGCTACACCTTC.

There are a few counts of this clonotype. This rearrangement joins TRBV13 to TRBJ2-7; no definite D call. Between the trimmed V and J ends, which lost 0 bases and 1 base, there was a span of 7 bases. The CDR3 runs 14 residues. Germline CDR1 is PRHDT and CDR2 is FYEKMQ (reference sequence). The CDR3 reads CASSLGDHSYEQYF. For the CDR3, the DNA is TGTGCCAGCAGCTTAGGGGACCATTCCTACGAGCAGTACTTC.

This clonotype was counted ten times or more. The gene calls are TRBV9 and TRBJ2-1; D may be TRBD2 (5 bases). Germline lookup yields CDR1 SGDLS and CDR2 YYNGEE. Trimming cost V 3 bases and J 3 bases, with 7 bases left between them. The CDR3 consists of 13 residues. The CDR3 DNA reads as TGTGCCAGCAGCGCCCGGGACTACAATGAGCAGTTCTTC. It translates to CASSARDYNEQFF.

This clonotype was recorded a few times. The chain is built from TRBV7-9 and TRBJ2-6, with 10 bases aligning to TRBD1. This CDR3 is built from 20 residues. Germline CDR1 and CDR2: SEHNR and FQNEAQ (reference sequence). Losses at the gene ends were 4 bases for V and 1 base for J; bases not matched to a gene: 13. The CDR3 DNA reads as TGTGCCAGCAGCTACACCTCATCCGGGACAGGGGCGTCTGGGGCCAACGTCCTGACTTTC. Translated, it gives CASSYTSSGTGASGANVLTF.

The genes are TRBV2 and TRBJ1-5; tentatively, D is TRBD1 (6 bases). The CDR3 runs to 15 residues. Trimming took off 4 bases at V and 2 bases at J, with 12 bases between the two ends. Per germline, CDR1 SNHLY and CDR2 FYNNEI. The CDR3 here is CASSVGNRGNQPQHF. The CDR3 DNA is TGTGCCAGCAGTGTAGGGAACAGGGGCAATCAGCCCCAGCATTTT.

This clonotype was recorded a few times. This rearrangement joins TRBV11-2 to TRBJ1-2; D is undetermined. V shed 1 base and J shed 3 bases, with 15 bases lying between them. The germline V gene encodes CDR1 SGHAT and CDR2 FQNNGV. The CDR3 covers 16 residues. CDR3 bases: TGTGCCAGCAGCTTAGGGGCCGGAGGGTTGGACTATGGCTACACCTTC. This translates into CASSLGAGGLDYGYTF.

This clonotype was counted only a few times. DNA of the CDR3: TGCGCCAGCCTTGACAGGGGCTCTGGGGCCAACGTCCTGACTTTC. Amino acid sequence: CASLDRGSGANVLTF. The gene calls are TRBV10-2 and TRBJ2-6; 8 bases agree with TRBD1. The germline V gene encodes CDR1 WSHSY and CDR2 SAAADI. The CDR3 is 15 amino acids. Unmatched junction bases numbered 3, after V lost 8 bases and J lost 0 bases.

This clonotype was seen more than once but under ten times. V usage is TRBV6-5 and J usage is TRBJ2-1; D perhaps matches TRBD1 (7 bases). The V gene lost 6 bases and the J gene lost 4 bases, with 16 bases spanning the gap. CDR3 size: 15 residues. Germline CDR1 and CDR2: MNHEY and SVGAGI. In DNA, the CDR3 is TGTGCCAGCAGGAACTCAGGGGGGTCGTACAATGAGCAGTTCTTC. Its protein is CASRNSGGSYNEQFF.

The chain joins TRBV21-1 to TRBJ1-1; the table's D call of TRBD1 was not tested on the DNA. TRBV21-1 is classified as a pseudogene. This CDR3 comprises 17 residues. The CDR3 loop is CASSKRGGQGLNTEAFF. The CDR3 nucleotides read TGTGCCAGCAGCAAAAGGGGGGGACAGGGGTTGAACACTGAAGCTTTCTTT.

The chain is built from TRBV6-2 or TRBV6-3 and TRBJ1-5; a weak D match, TRBD1 (6 bases). Germline CDR1 is MNHEY and CDR2 is SVGEGT. Trimming pared 5 bases from V and 6 bases from J, leaving 14 bases between. The CDR3 is made up of 14 amino acids. The CDR3 protein is CASSTRGGGQPQHF. The CDR3 bases are TGTGCCAGCAGTACGAGGGGGGGTGGTCAGCCCCAGCATTTT.

This chain joins TRBV11-2 and TRBJ2-1; 8 bases map to TRBD2. The germline CDR1 and CDR2 sequences are SGHAT and FQNNGV. V gave up 3 bases and J gave up 8 bases; unmatched junction bases: 9. The CDR3 has 15 amino acids. The CDR3 sequence is CASSFGTRGVDEQFF. In DNA, the CDR3 is TGTGCCAGCAGCTTCGGGACTAGGGGGGTGGATGAGCAGTTCTTC.

The genes are TRBV20-1 and TRBJ1-1, with 7 bases that match TRBD1. The V gene end was trimmed by 6 bases and the J gene end by 4 bases; junction bases not matched to a gene: 8. The CDR3 consists of 13 residues. Germline V gives CDR1 DFQATT, CDR2 SNEGSKA (reference sequence). CDR3 sequence: CSAIRTGITEAFF. Here the CDR3 DNA reads TGCAGTGCCATAAGGACAGGAATCACTGAAGCTTTCTTT.

This clonotype was found a few times. The chain combines TRBV4-2 with TRBJ1-5; 7 nucleotides match TRBD1. CDR3 length: 16 amino acids. Germline trimming cut 4 bases from V and 3 bases from J; bases unmatched to any gene: 9. Germline V CDR1 and CDR2: LGHNA, YNFKEQ. CDR3 region: CASSLYQGEFNQPQHF. CDR3 coding DNA: TGTGCCAGCAGCCTCTACCAGGGGGAGTTCAATCAGCCCCAGCATTTT.

This chain's CDR3 is CASHGRNTGELFF. The CDR3 DNA is TGTGCCAGTCACGGGAGGAACACCGGGGAGCTGTTTTTT. The chain combines TRBV5-4 with TRBJ2-2; possible D gene TRBD2, 6 bases. In germline, CDR1 is SGHNT, CDR2 YYREEE (reference sequence). Trimming took off 8 bases at V and 1 base at J, with 9 bases between the two ends. The CDR3 extends over 13 amino acids.

This clonotype was recorded at least ten times. This chain uses TRBV20-1 with TRBJ2-3; the D call may be TRBD1 or TRBD2 (5 bases each). Deletions cut 5 bases from V and 4 bases from J, with 10 bases between. This CDR3 is built from 12 residues. Per germline, CDR1 DFQATT and CDR2 SNEGSKA (reference sequence). The CDR3 reads CSAWDASDTQYF. In nucleotides, the CDR3 is TGCAGTGCTTGGGACGCTTCAGATACGCAGTATTTT.